The rows below give T cell receptor beta chains drawn from one sample of a study of blood T cell repertoires in COVID-19. Clones were sequenced by immunoSEQ multiplex PCR, and TCRdb holds only the in-frame ones, with some missing. Of some 83,000 clones listed, approximately 86% were seen once; the top ten hold roughly 8%. Sample: peripheral blood. The source of these receptors is a man older than 75 with active or convalescent COVID-19. Both conserved end residues are part of each CDR3. A D gene is named only where the DNA matches it firmly. Clone size is given for some rows only: seen once, a few or many times, or a class if the clone is expanded.

clone size: .; V gene: TRBV27; J gene: TRBJ2-2; D gene: .; CDR3 length: 15; CDR3 protein: CASRRQTQGSGELFF; CDR3 DNA: TGTGCCAGCAGAAGACAGACACAGGGCTCCGGGGAGCTGTTTTTT
clone size: few; V gene: TRBV7-9; J gene: TRBJ1-1; D gene: .; CDR3 length: 14; CDR3 protein: CASSSRGRYTEAFF; CDR3 DNA: TGTGCCAGCAGCTCCCGCGGGCGCTACACTGAAGCTTTCTTT
clone size: once; V gene: TRBV18; J gene: TRBJ1-2; D gene: .; CDR3 length: 15; CDR3 protein: CASSPESGQAWGYTF; CDR3 DNA: TGTGCCAGCTCACCAGAGTCAGGGCAGGCGTGGGGCTACACCTTC
clone size: .; V gene: TRBV28; J gene: TRBJ1-5; D gene: .; CDR3 length: 16; CDR3 protein: CASSLHGGIGNQPQHF; CDR3 DNA: TGTGCCAGCAGTTTGCATGGAGGGATTGGCAATCAGCCCCAGCATTTT
clone size: .; V gene: TRBV7-3; J gene: TRBJ2-1; D gene: TRBD2; CDR3 length: 16; CDR3 protein: CASSPTGLAGGTEQFF; CDR3 DNA: TGTGCCAGCAGCCCGACCGGGCTAGCGGGAGGGACTGAGCAGTTCTTC
clone size: .; V gene: TRBV5-1; J gene: TRBJ1-1; D gene: TRBD1; CDR3 length: 18; CDR3 protein: CASSLRDAPGQGFTEAFF; CDR3 DNA: TGCGCCAGCAGTTTGAGGGACGCACCGGGACAGGGTTTTACTGAAGCTTTCTTT
clone size: .; V gene: TRBV28; J gene: TRBJ2-2; D gene: .; CDR3 length: 14; CDR3 protein: CASSLFGAFRELLF; CDR3 DNA: TGTGCCAGCAGTTTATTTGGTGCTTTTAGGGAGCTGCTTTTT
clone size: .; V gene: TRBV5-1; J gene: TRBJ1-6; D gene: .; CDR3 length: 15; CDR3 protein: CASNAGGPSNSPLHF; CDR3 DNA: TGCGCCAGCAACGCCGGGGGACCCTCCAATTCACCCCTCCACTTT
clone size: .; V gene: TRBV6-1; J gene: TRBJ2-3; D gene: .; CDR3 length: 14; CDR3 protein: CASSEVYDSYTQYF; CDR3 DNA: TGTGCCAGCAGTGAAGTATATGACAGCTATACGCAGTATTTT
clone size: .; V gene: TRBV4-2; J gene: TRBJ2-3; D gene: .; CDR3 length: 14; CDR3 protein: CASSQGMGPDTQYF; CDR3 DNA: TGTGCCAGCAGCCAAGGTATGGGCCCCGATACGCAGTATTTT
clone size: .; V gene: TRBV24-1; J gene: TRBJ2-1; D gene: TRBD1; CDR3 length: 15; CDR3 protein: CATSDRDSSYNEQFF; CDR3 DNA: TGTGCCACCAGTGATAGGGACAGCTCCTACAATGAGCAGTTCTTC
clone size: .; V gene: TRBV5-1; J gene: TRBJ2-1; D gene: TRBD2; CDR3 length: 17; CDR3 protein: CASSLGLAGGNGDEQFF; CDR3 DNA: TGCGCCAGCAGCCTGGGACTAGCGGGAGGAAATGGGGATGAGCAGTTCTTC
clone size: .; V gene: TRBV18; J gene: TRBJ1-5; D gene: TRBD1; CDR3 length: 14; CDR3 protein: CASSPDRGLQPQHF; CDR3 DNA: TGTGCCAGCTCACCAGACAGGGGGCTTCAGCCCCAGCATTTT
clone size: .; V gene: TRBV5-1; J gene: TRBJ1-5; D gene: TRBD1; CDR3 length: 15; CDR3 protein: CASSLGTGYNQPQHF; CDR3 DNA: TGCGCCAGCAGCCTAGGGACAGGGTACAATCAGCCCCAGCATTTT
clone size: .; V gene: TRBV4-1; J gene: TRBJ2-5; D gene: TRBD2; CDR3 length: 16; CDR3 protein: CASSQPERGHQETQYF; CDR3 DNA: TGCGCCAGCAGCCAACCCGAGCGGGGCCACCAAGAGACCCAGTACTTC
clone size: .; V gene: TRBV24-1; J gene: TRBJ2-1; D gene: TRBD1; CDR3 length: 16; CDR3 protein: CATSLGRDRIYNEQFF; CDR3 DNA: TGTGCCACCTCGCTCGGCCGGGACAGAATCTACAATGAGCAGTTCTTC
clone size: .; V gene: TRBV19; J gene: TRBJ1-5; D gene: TRBD1; CDR3 length: 17; CDR3 protein: CASRNRDRGADNQPQHF; CDR3 DNA: TGTGCCAGTAGAAACAGGGACAGGGGCGCTGACAATCAGCCCCAGCATTTT
clone size: .; V gene: TRBV29-1; J gene: TRBJ2-1; D gene: TRBD2; CDR3 length: 14; CDR3 protein: CSVVQASGRNEQFF; CDR3 DNA: TGCAGCGTTGTTCAAGCTAGCGGGAGGAATGAGCAGTTCTTC
clone size: .; V gene: TRBV6-5; J gene: TRBJ2-1; D gene: TRBD2; CDR3 length: 15; CDR3 protein: CASNHATSIPHEQFF; CDR3 DNA: TGTGCCAGCAACCACGCGACTAGCATCCCCCATGAGCAGTTCTTC
clone size: .; V gene: TRBV3-1/TRBV3-2; J gene: TRBJ1-1; D gene: .; CDR3 length: 13; CDR3 protein: CASRGSMNTEAFF; CDR3 DNA: TGTGCCAGCAGGGGGAGTATGAACACTGAAGCTTTCTTT
clone size: once; V gene: TRBV7-2; J gene: TRBJ1-5; D gene: .; CDR3 length: 15; CDR3 protein: CASSGGLGGYQPQHF; CDR3 DNA: TGTGCCAGCAGCGGGGGTTTAGGGGGTTATCAGCCCCAGCATTTT
clone size: .; V gene: TRBV2; J gene: TRBJ1-4; D gene: .; CDR3 length: 12; CDR3 protein: CAIQAGNEKLFF; CDR3 DNA: TGTGCCATCCAGGCGGGTAATGAAAAACTGTTTTTT
clone size: .; V gene: TRBV5-5; J gene: TRBJ1-3; D gene: .; CDR3 length: 14; CDR3 protein: CASSHRADGNTIYF; CDR3 DNA: TGTGCCAGCAGCCACAGGGCTGATGGAAACACCATATATTTT
clone size: .; V gene: TRBV2; J gene: TRBJ2-5; D gene: TRBD2; CDR3 length: 16; CDR3 protein: CASSEAPLAGRETQYF; CDR3 DNA: TGTGCCAGCAGTGAAGCGCCACTAGCGGGAAGGGAGACCCAGTACTTC
clone size: .; V gene: TRBV6-1; J gene: TRBJ2-5; D gene: .; CDR3 length: 15; CDR3 protein: CASSESYRSQETQYF; CDR3 DNA: TGTGCCAGCAGTGAATCGTACAGAAGCCAAGAGACCCAGTACTTC
clone size: .; V gene: TRBV30; J gene: TRBJ1-2; D gene: TRBD1; CDR3 length: 13; CDR3 protein: CAFDRASNYGYTF; CDR3 DNA: TGTGCCTTCGACAGGGCCTCTAACTATGGCTACACCTTC
clone size: .; V gene: TRBV5-4; J gene: TRBJ1-4; D gene: .; CDR3 length: 15; CDR3 protein: CASSLAGGSGEKLFF; CDR3 DNA: TGTGCCAGCAGCTTGGCCGGGGGTTCTGGTGAAAAACTGTTTTTT
clone size: .; V gene: TRBV2; J gene: TRBJ2-3; D gene: .; CDR3 length: 16; CDR3 protein: CASSNQGLASTDTQYF; CDR3 DNA: TGTGCCAGCAGTAATCAAGGACTGGCGAGCACAGATACGCAGTATTTT
clone size: .; V gene: TRBV3-1/TRBV3-2; J gene: TRBJ1-1; D gene: .; CDR3 length: 18; CDR3 protein: CASSQHRNHRATNTEAFF; CDR3 DNA: TGTGCCAGCAGCCAACACCGGAACCACAGGGCGACGAACACTGAAGCTTTCTTT
clone size: .; V gene: TRBV10-3; J gene: TRBJ1-4; D gene: TRBD1; CDR3 length: 15; CDR3 protein: CAISEQQGIKEKLFF; CDR3 DNA: TGTGCCATCAGTGAACAACAGGGGATAAAGGAAAAACTGTTTTTT
clone size: .; V gene: TRBV19; J gene: TRBJ2-1; D gene: TRBD2; CDR3 length: 16; CDR3 protein: CASSPAKGAGESEQFF; CDR3 DNA: TGTGCCAGTAGTCCCGCTAAGGGAGCGGGAGAAAGTGAGCAGTTCTTC
clone size: .; V gene: TRBV19; J gene: TRBJ1-2; D gene: TRBD1; CDR3 length: 15; CDR3 protein: CASSIWDSINYGYTF; CDR3 DNA: TGTGCCAGTAGTATTTGGGACAGTATCAACTATGGCTACACCTTC
clone size: .; V gene: TRBV3-1/TRBV3-2; J gene: TRBJ2-1; D gene: .; CDR3 length: 14; CDR3 protein: CASSQDYRYNEQFF; CDR3 DNA: TGTGCCAGCAGCCAAGACTATCGTTACAATGAGCAGTTCTTC
clone size: .; V gene: TRBV3-1/TRBV3-2; J gene: TRBJ1-1; D gene: TRBD1; CDR3 length: 15; CDR3 protein: CASSLMTGANTEAFF; CDR3 DNA: TGTGCCAGCAGCCTTATGACAGGGGCGAACACTGAAGCTTTCTTT
clone size: .; V gene: TRBV12-3/TRBV12-4; J gene: TRBJ1-2; D gene: .; CDR3 length: 13; CDR3 protein: CASSFRGAYGYTF; CDR3 DNA: TGTGCCAGCAGTTTCCGGGGGGCCTATGGCTACACCTTC
clone size: .; V gene: TRBV29-1; J gene: TRBJ2-5; D gene: .; CDR3 length: 14; CDR3 protein: CSADLTGSGRAQYF; CDR3 DNA: TGCAGCGCTGACCTCACAGGCTCCGGGAGAGCCCAGTACTTC
clone size: .; V gene: TRBV6-2/TRBV6-3; J gene: TRBJ2-6; D gene: .; CDR3 length: 17; CDR3 protein: CASSYDRFRSGANVLTF; CDR3 DNA: TGTGCCAGCAGTTACGACAGGTTCCGCTCTGGGGCCAACGTCCTGACTTTC
clone size: .; V gene: TRBV18; J gene: TRBJ1-1; D gene: .; CDR3 length: 13; CDR3 protein: CASSPAGQGEAFF; CDR3 DNA: TGTGCCAGCTCACCAGCCGGGCAGGGTGAAGCTTTCTTT
clone size: .; V gene: TRBV12-5; J gene: TRBJ2-1; D gene: .; CDR3 length: 14; CDR3 protein: CASAAAGPYNEQFF; CDR3 DNA: TGTGCTAGTGCCGCGGCGGGTCCCTACAATGAGCAGTTCTTC
clone size: .; V gene: TRBV6-1; J gene: TRBJ1-1; D gene: .; CDR3 length: 11; CDR3 protein: CASSEMGRAFF; CDR3 DNA: TGTGCCAGCAGTGAAATGGGGCGGGCTTTCTTT
clone size: once; V gene: TRBV2; J gene: TRBJ1-4; D gene: .; CDR3 length: 13; CDR3 protein: CASLVEINEKLFF; CDR3 DNA: TGTGCCAGTCTAGTAGAGATAAATGAAAAACTGTTTTTT
clone size: .; V gene: TRBV7-9; J gene: TRBJ1-4; D gene: .; CDR3 length: 14; CDR3 protein: CASSSGQVNEKLFF; CDR3 DNA: TGTGCCAGCAGCTCGGGACAAGTTAATGAAAAACTGTTTTTT
clone size: .; V gene: TRBV11-3; J gene: TRBJ1-4; D gene: .; CDR3 length: 13; CDR3 protein: CASSKRQYEKLFF; CDR3 DNA: TGTGCCAGCAGCAAGCGACAGTATGAAAAACTGTTTTTT
clone size: .; V gene: TRBV6-4; J gene: TRBJ2-1; D gene: TRBD2; CDR3 length: 15; CDR3 protein: CASSPTSGGINEQFF; CDR3 DNA: TGTGCCAGCAGTCCGACTAGCGGAGGCATCAATGAGCAGTTCTTC
clone size: .; V gene: TRBV11-3; J gene: TRBJ2-2; D gene: TRBD1; CDR3 length: 16; CDR3 protein: CASSPGQGAYTGELFF; CDR3 DNA: TGTGCCAGCAGCCCGGGACAGGGGGCGTACACCGGGGAGCTGTTTTTT
clone size: .; V gene: TRBV6-2/TRBV6-3; J gene: TRBJ1-5; D gene: .; CDR3 length: 15; CDR3 protein: CASSTNRVGNQPQHF; CDR3 DNA: TGTGCCAGCAGTACAAACAGGGTTGGCAATCAGCCCCAGCATTTT
clone size: once; V gene: TRBV7-9; J gene: TRBJ1-6; D gene: .; CDR3 length: 14; CDR3 protein: CASSLEQYNSPLHF; CDR3 DNA: TGTGCCAGCAGCTTAGAACAGTATAATTCACCCCTCCACTTT
clone size: .; V gene: TRBV3-1/TRBV3-2; J gene: TRBJ2-1; D gene: .; CDR3 length: 12; CDR3 protein: CASSQQRGPQFF; CDR3 DNA: TGTGCCAGCAGCCAACAGCGAGGCCCGCAGTTCTTC
clone size: .; V gene: TRBV2; J gene: TRBJ2-2; D gene: .; CDR3 length: 15; CDR3 protein: CASRVQGVNTGELFF; CDR3 DNA: TGTGCCAGCAGAGTACAGGGAGTGAACACCGGGGAGCTGTTTTTT
clone size: .; V gene: TRBV28; J gene: TRBJ1-1; D gene: .; CDR3 length: 13; CDR3 protein: CASRKSLNTEAFF; CDR3 DNA: TGTGCCAGCAGAAAGAGTTTGAACACTGAAGCTTTCTTT
clone size: .; V gene: TRBV5-1; J gene: TRBJ2-1; D gene: .; CDR3 length: 13; CDR3 protein: CASSFQRTVARFF; CDR3 DNA: TGCGCCAGCAGTTTCCAGCGGACGGTAGCACGGTTCTTC
clone size: once; V gene: TRBV11-2; J gene: TRBJ2-2; D gene: .; CDR3 length: 15; CDR3 protein: CASSRRGASTGELFF; CDR3 DNA: TGTGCCAGCAGCCGCCGGGGGGCGAGCACCGGGGAGCTGTTTTTT
clone size: .; V gene: TRBV7-3; J gene: TRBJ1-1; D gene: TRBD1; CDR3 length: 15; CDR3 protein: CASSINGGQDTEAFF; CDR3 DNA: TGTGCCAGCAGCATAAATGGGGGACAGGATACTGAAGCTTTCTTT
clone size: .; V gene: TRBV11-3; J gene: TRBJ2-1; D gene: TRBD2; CDR3 length: 15; CDR3 protein: CASSLGLAGRNEQFF; CDR3 DNA: TGTGCCAGCAGCTTAGGACTAGCGGGGCGCAATGAGCAGTTCTTC
clone size: .; V gene: TRBV19; J gene: TRBJ2-1; D gene: TRBD2; CDR3 length: 14; CDR3 protein: CASQDGGLADEQFF; CDR3 DNA: TGTGCCAGTCAGGACGGGGGACTAGCCGATGAGCAGTTCTTC
clone size: few; V gene: TRBV19; J gene: TRBJ1-4; D gene: TRBD1; CDR3 length: 17; CDR3 protein: CASSTLDRVGSNEKLFF; CDR3 DNA: TGTGCCAGTAGTACTTTGGACAGGGTTGGGAGTAATGAAAAACTGTTTTTT
clone size: .; V gene: TRBV5-4; J gene: TRBJ1-6; D gene: .; CDR3 length: 14; CDR3 protein: CASSSAGSYSPLHF; CDR3 DNA: TGTGCCAGCAGCTCGGCAGGCTCATATTCACCCCTCCACTTT